This TCR beta chain derives from a study of T cell changes during pregnancy in multiple sclerosis. Here immunoSEQ multiplex PCR was the method, and the copy in TCRdb shows in-frame clones only, minus some. Among 10,000 to 13,000 clones listed, around 89% were seen once. Trimming took 10 bases from V and 5 from J, leaving 21 bases between them. Germline-derived CDR1 and CDR2 are MNHEY and SMNVEV (reference sequence). CDR3 size: 15 residues. The clonotype was recovered from a female donor in good health, enrolled as a control in a pregnancy study. V and J are TRBV27 and TRBJ2-1, with D possibly matching TRBD2 (5 bases). The material was CD8+ T cells from peripheral blood mononuclear cells, obtained in the first trimester of pregnancy. The CDR3 loop is CAISGGGRLDNEQFF. CDR3 nucleotide sequence: TGTGCCATAAGTGGTGGAGGCAGGCTGGACAATGAGCAGTTCTTC.